The 25 T cell receptor beta chains reported below all come from one sample, sequenced in a study of graft-versus-host responses after intestinal transplantation. Their specific antigens are unknown. Clones were sequenced by immunoSEQ multiplex PCR, and TCRdb holds only the in-frame ones, with some missing. This repertoire shows 90,000 to 95,000 clones, 80% to 95% found once; its top ten account for about 6.3%. The specimen comprised unstimulated CD8+ T cells sorted from spleen or lymph node cells, sampled before intestinal transplant. Receptors were obtained from a human donor who received an intestinal transplant.

The rearrangement joins TRBV6-5 to TRBJ1-2, with 10 bases that match TRBD1. Germline-derived CDR1 and CDR2 are MNHEY and SVGAGI. The CDR3 runs to 14 residues. Unmatched junction bases numbered 9, after V lost 8 bases and J lost 6 bases. The CDR3 reads CASSGTGVLDGYTF. The CDR3 coding sequence is TGTGCCAGCTCGGGGACAGGGGTTCTTGATGGCTACACCTTC.

This chain joins TRBV6-5 and TRBJ2-7; D not certain. Looked up from germline, CDR1 is MNHEY and CDR2 is SVGAGI. The CDR3 spans 13 residues. V was cut by 5 bases and J by 3 bases, with 11 bases left in between. The CDR3 is CASSEANSYEQYF. The CDR3 DNA reads TGTGCCAGCAGTGAAGCAAACAGCTACGAGCAGTACTTC.

V usage is TRBV11-2 and J usage is TRBJ2-3; TRBD2 matches 11 bases. The CDR3 runs to 15 residues. Germline loops: CDR1 SGHAT, CDR2 FQNNGV. With 5 bases clipped from V and 5 bases from J, the junction kept 6 bases outside the gene matches. This CDR3 is CASSITSGGRDTQYF. CDR3 bases: TGTGCCAGCAGCATAACTAGCGGGGGACGAGATACGCAGTATTTT.

This sequence joins TRBV30 and TRBJ2-5; no definite D call. This CDR3 spans 13 amino acids. Per germline, CDR1 GTSNPN and CDR2 SVGIG (reference sequence). Trimming took off 2 bases at V and 3 bases at J, with 10 bases between the two ends. The CDR3 spells CAWSMTLEETQYF. The CDR3 DNA sequence: TGTGCCTGGAGTATGACACTGGAAGAGACCCAGTACTTC.

The rearrangement uses TRBV13 and TRBJ1-3; D is unresolved. The CDR3 covers 14 residues. Germline-derived CDR1 and CDR2 are PRHDT and FYEKMQ (reference sequence). The ends were cut back, 5 bases at V and 3 bases at J, with 11 bases in the middle. For the CDR3, the DNA is TGTGCCAGCAGCCCCGATCGTATTGGAAACACCATATATTTT. It translates to CASSPDRIGNTIYF.

The chain combines TRBV6-5 with TRBJ2-3; 8 bases are shared with TRBD1. The germline V gene has CDR1 MNHEY and CDR2 SVGAGI. The CDR3 extends over 15 amino acids. The V segment lost 0 bases and the J segment 6 bases; nucleotides outside the gene matches: 5. CDR3 residues: CASSYSRQGKDTQYF. In DNA form, the CDR3 reads TGTGCCAGCAGTTACTCGAGACAGGGGAAGGATACGCAGTATTTT.

The gene calls are TRBV6-5 and TRBJ2-7; 7 positions agree with TRBD1. Per the germline V gene, CDR1 is MNHEY and CDR2 is SVGAGI. V dropped 5 bases and J dropped 4; count of bases not matched to a gene: 8. There are 14 residues in the CDR3. CDR3 protein: CASSEIQGIYEQYF. For the CDR3, the DNA is TGTGCCAGCAGTGAAATACAGGGGATTTACGAGCAGTACTTC.

The genes are TRBV10-2 and TRBJ2-7, with D maybe TRBD2 (7 bases). Germline V gives CDR1 WSHSY, CDR2 SAAADI. V was cut by 0 bases and J by 5 bases, with 11 bases left in between. The CDR3 consists of 14 residues. This CDR3 reads CASSESGGRDEQYF. The CDR3 DNA is TGCGCCAGCAGTGAGTCGGGGGGGCGCGACGAGCAGTACTTC.

This clone has only one observation. The V gene is TRBV7-9, the J gene TRBJ1-2; unclear D gene. The CDR3 runs to 14 residues. Per the germline V gene, CDR1 is SEHNR and CDR2 is FQNEAQ (reference sequence). V lost 4 bases to trimming and J lost 3 bases, with 12 bases between them. CDR3 nucleotide sequence: TGTGCCAGCAGCTATTTAGGCAGCCACTATGGCTACACCTTC. Residues: CASSYLGSHYGYTF.

The J gene is TRBJ2-7, the V gene TRBV6-5; D unresolved. In germline, CDR1 is MNHEY, CDR2 SVGAGI. V dropped 6 bases and J dropped 0 bases, with 12 bases sitting between them. This CDR3 has 14 amino acids. This CDR3 reads CASSPRAGSYEQYF. As DNA, the CDR3 is TGTGCCAGCAGCCCCCGGGCCGGCTCCTACGAGCAGTACTTC.

This clone has more than one count but fewer than ten. The chain has TRBV6-5 and TRBJ1-3, with no clear D. Germline CDR1 MNHEY, CDR2 SVGAGI. This CDR3 region has 14 residues. Deletions cut 6 bases from V and 1 base from J, with 10 bases between. The CDR3 here is CASRLLDSGNTIYF. The CDR3 DNA reads TGTGCCAGCAGACTTTTAGATTCTGGAAACACCATATATTTT.

This chain connects TRBV5-4 to TRBJ2-7; no reliable D call. Trimming removed 4 bases at V and 0 bases at J, with 17 bases between. The CDR3 is made up of 16 amino acids. The germline V gene has CDR1 SGHNT and CDR2 YYREEE (reference sequence). Here the CDR3 reads CASSPRPVGDSYEQYF. The DNA for the CDR3 is TGTGCCAGCAGCCCAAGGCCCGTTGGGGACTCCTACGAGCAGTACTTC.

The chain employs TRBV9 and TRBJ2-3; a possible D gene is TRBD2 (5 bases). V was clipped by 3 bases and J by 2 bases, with 16 bases between them. Germline V gene sequence: CDR1 SGDLS, CDR2 YYNGEE. CDR3 length: 16 amino acids. The CDR3 DNA reads TGTGCCAGCAGCGCCCAAGATGACTATAACACAGATACGCAGTATTTT. This codes for CASSAQDDYNTDTQYF.

The rearrangement uses TRBV2 and TRBJ2-7; 14 bases agree with TRBD2. Germline CDR1 reads SNHLY; CDR2 reads FYNNEI. The CDR3 runs to 16 residues. Trimming cost V 6 bases and J 3 bases; bases outside gene matches: 7. The CDR3 DNA sequence: TGTGCCAGCAGGGGGACTAGCGGGAGCGCGGTCTACGAGCAGTACTTC. This translates into CASRGTSGSAVYEQYF.

V is TRBV10-3 and J is TRBJ2-1, with D unclear. The germline V gene has CDR1 ENHRY and CDR2 SYGVKD. CDR3 length: 14 amino acids. Deletions cut 2 bases from V and 9 bases from J, with 14 bases between. The CDR3 bases are TGTGCCATCAGTGAGATTCCGGGCGAAAGTGAGCAGTTCTTC. It translates to CAISEIPGESEQFF.

V usage is TRBV19 and J usage is TRBJ1-2; D unclear. Trimming removed 3 bases at V and 10 bases at J, with 9 bases between. CDR1 and CDR2 from the germline V gene are LNHDA and SQIVND (reference sequence). There are 11 residues in the CDR3. The CDR3 nucleotides read TGTGCCAGTAGTATCTCACTGACCTACACCTTC. Translated: CASSISLTYTF.

The CDR3 nucleotides are TGTGCCAGCAGCTTGACTAGCGGGGTAGAAGATACGCAGTATTTT. Translated: CASSLTSGVEDTQYF. V and J are TRBV7-3 and TRBJ2-3, with 11 nucleotides matching TRBD2. The CDR3 loop spans 15 amino acids. Per the germline V gene, CDR1 is SGHTA and CDR2 is FQGTGA. J gave up 5 bases and V 3 bases, and 4 bases lay outside the gene matches. The full variable domain, completed using reference TRBV7-3 and TRBJ2-3, is GAGVSQTPSNKVTEKGKYVELRCDPISGHTALYWYRQSLGQGPEFLIYFQGTGAADDSGLPNDRFFAVRPEGSVSTLKIQRTERGDSAVYLCASSLTSGVEDTQYFGPGTRLTVL.

This clone appeared a few times. CDR3 bases: TGCGCCAGCAGCTTGTCCTACTCCTACGAGCAGTACTTC. It translates to CASSLSYSYEQYF. The chain links TRBV5-1 to TRBJ2-7, with no clear D. The germline CDR1 and CDR2 sequences are SGHRS and YFSETQ. The ends were cut back, 1 base at V and 0 bases at J, with 5 bases in the middle. The length of the CDR3 is 13 residues. Based on the CDR3 plus reference TRBV5-1 and TRBJ2-7, the full variable domain is KAGVTQTPRYLIKTRGQQVTLSCSPISGHRSVSWYQQTPGQGLQFLFEYFSETQRNKGNFPGRFSGRQFSNSRSEMNVSTLELGDSALYLCASSLSYSYEQYFGPGTRLTVT.

V is TRBV25-1 and J is TRBJ1-6; D remains unclear. The CDR3 is made up of 16 amino acids. Germline CDR1 reads MGHDK; CDR2 reads SYGVNS. With 1 base removed from V and 0 bases from J, the gap between germline ends came to 7 bases. CDR3 coding DNA: TGTGCCAGCAGTGAATTTCGTAGCTCCTATAATTCACCCCTCCACTTT. Amino acid sequence: CASSEFRSSYNSPLHF.

The chain is built from TRBV11-2 and TRBJ2-7; 9 bases line up with TRBD1. The germline gives CDR1 SGHAT, CDR2 FQNNGV. The CDR3 has 14 residues. V was pared by 3 bases and J by 6 bases, with 6 bases of the junction left unmatched. Here the CDR3 DNA reads TGTGCCAGCAGCTTCCCGGACAGGGGAAGCGAGCAGTACTTC. It yields the protein CASSFPDRGSEQYF.

The chain employs TRBV4-2 and TRBJ2-7; possible D gene TRBD2, 6 bases. Germline CDR1 LGHNA, CDR2 YNFKEQ. Trimming removed 0 bases at V and 0 bases at J, with 12 bases between. The length of the CDR3 is 16 residues. The chain's CDR3 is CASSQETGTGSYEQYF. The CDR3 DNA is TGTGCCAGCAGCCAAGAAACCGGGACTGGCTCCTACGAGCAGTACTTC.

The rearrangement joins TRBV10-2 to TRBJ2-1; D is uncertain. V lost 3 bases to trimming and J lost 4 bases, with 4 bases between them. The CDR3 is 12 amino acids. The V gene's germline CDR1 is WSHSY and CDR2 SAAADI. CDR3 sequence reads: CASSDHYNEQFF. The CDR3 nucleotides read TGCGCCAGCAGTGACCATTACAATGAGCAGTTCTTC.

This rearrangement joins TRBV30 to TRBJ2-5; tentatively, D is TRBD1 (6 bases). CDR3 size: 12 residues. From germline, CDR1 is GTSNPN and CDR2 SVGIG (reference sequence). CDR3 sequence (DNA): TGTACCTTTGGGCAGGGGCAAGAGACCCAGTACTTC. Translated: CTFGQGQETQYF. The complete variable domain, with remaining parts taken from reference TRBV30 and TRBJ2-5, reads SQTIHQWPATLVQPVGSPLSLECTVEGTSNPNLYWYRQAAGRGLQLLFYSVGIGQISSEVPQNLSASRPQDRQFILSSKKLLLSDSGFYLCTFGQGQETQYFGPGTRLLVL.

This clone was seen only once. This chain joins TRBV7-7 and TRBJ2-1, with TRBD2 matching 12 bases. Trimming at V came to 5 bases and at J to 0 bases, leaving 8 bases not matched to a gene. CDR1 SSHAT and CDR2 FNYEAQ come from the germline V gene (reference sequence). This CDR3 region has 18 residues. Written as DNA, the CDR3 is TGTGCCAGCAGCGCGTGGACTAGCGGGGTGACCTCCTACAATGAGCAGTTCTTC. Its translation: CASSAWTSGVTSYNEQFF.

The V call is TRBV11-2, the J call TRBJ2-5; D gene uncertain. V was cut by 1 base and J by 6 bases, with 3 bases left in between. The germline V gene has CDR1 SGHAT and CDR2 FQNNGV. The CDR3 totals 11 residues. The CDR3 loop reads CASSLGQTQYF. In DNA form, the CDR3 reads TGTGCCAGCAGCTTAGGCCAGACCCAGTACTTC.